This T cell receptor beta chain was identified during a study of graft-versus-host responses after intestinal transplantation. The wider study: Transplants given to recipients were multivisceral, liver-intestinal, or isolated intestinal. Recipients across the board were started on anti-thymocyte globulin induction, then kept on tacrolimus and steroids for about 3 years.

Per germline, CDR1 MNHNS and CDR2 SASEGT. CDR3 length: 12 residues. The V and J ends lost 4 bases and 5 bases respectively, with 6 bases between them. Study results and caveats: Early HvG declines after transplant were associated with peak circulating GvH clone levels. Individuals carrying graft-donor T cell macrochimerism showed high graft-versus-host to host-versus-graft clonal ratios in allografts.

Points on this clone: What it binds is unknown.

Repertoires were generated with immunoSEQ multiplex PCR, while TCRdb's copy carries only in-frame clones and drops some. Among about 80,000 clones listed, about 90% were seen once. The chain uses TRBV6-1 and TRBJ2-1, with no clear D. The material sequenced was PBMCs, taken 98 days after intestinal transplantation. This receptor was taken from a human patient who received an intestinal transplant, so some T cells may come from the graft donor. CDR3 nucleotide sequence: TGTGCCAGCAGTGGGAATCACAATGAGCAGTTCTTC. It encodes CASSGNHNEQFF.